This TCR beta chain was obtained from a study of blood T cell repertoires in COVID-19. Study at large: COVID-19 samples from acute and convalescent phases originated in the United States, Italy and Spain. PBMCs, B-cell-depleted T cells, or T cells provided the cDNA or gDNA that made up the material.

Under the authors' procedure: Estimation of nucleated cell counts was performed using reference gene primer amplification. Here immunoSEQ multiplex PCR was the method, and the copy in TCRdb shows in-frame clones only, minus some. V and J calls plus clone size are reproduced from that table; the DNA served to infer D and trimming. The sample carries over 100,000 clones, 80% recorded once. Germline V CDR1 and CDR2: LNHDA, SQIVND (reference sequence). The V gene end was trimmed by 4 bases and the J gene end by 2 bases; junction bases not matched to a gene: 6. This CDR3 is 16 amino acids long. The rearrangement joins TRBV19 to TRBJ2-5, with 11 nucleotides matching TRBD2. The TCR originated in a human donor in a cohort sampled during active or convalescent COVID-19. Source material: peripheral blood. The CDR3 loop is CASSKSSGRIQETQYF. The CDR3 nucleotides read TGTGCCAGTAGTAAATCTAGCGGGAGGATTCAAGAGACCCAGTACTTC.